This TCR beta chain was sequenced for a study of blood T cell repertoires in COVID-19. Clones were sequenced by immunoSEQ multiplex PCR, and TCRdb holds only the in-frame ones, with some missing. The sample records 150,000 or so clones, roughly 78% being singletons. This clone appeared a single time. CDR1 is SGDLS and CDR2 is YYNGEE in the germline V gene. J lost 5 bases, V lost 0 bases, and 13 bases had no gene match. The CDR3 consists of 18 residues. Material: peripheral blood. This TCR came from a human donor with acute or convalescent COVID-19. The donor label of this sample is uncertain. This chain connects TRBV9 to TRBJ2-1; 8 nucleotides line up with TRBD2. The CDR3 sequence: CASSVAGGFRGLDNEQFF. In nucleotides, the CDR3 is TGTGCCAGCAGCGTAGCGGGGGGGTTTAGGGGTTTAGACAATGAGCAGTTCTTC.